This T cell receptor beta chain emerged from a study of cytomegalovirus exposure and HLA in healthy donors. Study-wide context: A prior study identified 110 million or so unique TCR beta sequences from 180 million or so T cells.

The CDR3 is 14 residues long. The J segment lost 2 bases and the V segment lost 6 bases, leaving 4 bases of the junction unmatched. CDR1 and CDR2 (germline): KGHSH, LQKENI. Study results and caveats: Certain sequence variants were highly shared and formed a cluster, and this cluster was likely a sequencing artifact.

The PCR used 60 Vbeta and 13 Jbeta primers. The repertoire was sequenced with immunoSEQ multiplex PCR; TCRdb's copy has only in-frame clones and lacks some. The sample has approximately 200,000 clones; 65% to 90% are singletons. As regards this clone: The antigen is undetermined.

The sample taken for sequencing was PBMCs. The chain combines TRBV18 with TRBJ2-3; TRBD1 matches at 8 bases. The sequence came from a woman aged 50 to 60 in good health and CMV-seronegative. CDR3 DNA sequence: TGTGCCAGCTCCACGACAGGGGCCACAGATACGCAGTATTTT. Translating it yields CASSTTGATDTQYF.